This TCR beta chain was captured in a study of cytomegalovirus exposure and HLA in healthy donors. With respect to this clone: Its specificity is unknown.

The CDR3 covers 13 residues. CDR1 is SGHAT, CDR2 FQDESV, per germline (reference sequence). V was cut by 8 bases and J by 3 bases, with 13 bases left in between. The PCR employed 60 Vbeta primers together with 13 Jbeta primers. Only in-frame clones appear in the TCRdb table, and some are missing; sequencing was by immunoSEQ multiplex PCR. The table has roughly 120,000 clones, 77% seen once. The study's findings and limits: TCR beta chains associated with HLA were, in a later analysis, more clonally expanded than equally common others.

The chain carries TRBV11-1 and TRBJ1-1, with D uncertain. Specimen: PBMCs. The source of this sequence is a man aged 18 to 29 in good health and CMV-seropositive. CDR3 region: CASLSTSDTEAFF. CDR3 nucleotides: TGTGCCAGCTTGAGCACCTCGGACACTGAAGCTTTCTTT.